This T cell receptor (beta chain) was documented in a study of shared clonotypes between healthy human individuals. Background on the study: Donor ages ranged 18 to 49 years: a couple of women, a few men. Three CD4 naive, three CD4 memory, two CD8 naive and one CD8 memory plate were used per donor.

General observations from the study: The study found 4.5% to 5% of naive CD4 clonotypes shared across a few donors. As a rule, naive subsets had a larger estimated richness than memory subsets.

Of note for this clone: As yet, its antigen is unknown.

Assay: immunoSEQ multiplex PCR; the TCRdb copy retains only in-frame clones and omits some. The data contain 1.4 million or so clones, 98% to 99% of them singletons. V was cut by 6 bases and J by 2 bases, with 12 bases left in between. The germline V gene has CDR1 SGHTA and CDR2 FQGTGA. The length of the CDR3 is 14 residues. This clonotype was sampled from a man aged 30 to 39 in good health. Input material: naive CD4+ T cells sorted from blood. The subset was: CD45RA+ positively selected. The gene calls are TRBV7-3 and TRBJ2-3; D is ambiguous. In DNA form, the CDR3 reads TGTGCCAGCAGTGTCCGAGCCAACACAGATACGCAGTATTTT. Amino acids: CASSVRANTDTQYF.